Detailed here is one TCR beta chain. Its specificity is unknown. All patients were untreated before thyroid surgery. The CDR3 extends over 12 amino acids. V was shortened by 3 bases and J by 5 bases, with 8 bases between the two germline ends. CDR1 and CDR2 (germline): DFQATT, SNEGSKA (reference sequence). This sample stems from a study of metastatic and nonmetastatic thyroid tumors. General study findings and limits: Significantly higher TCR beta diversity was reportedly seen in malignant thyroid tumors than benign nodules, in blood and tumor.

TCRdb reprocessed the PCR reads via MiXCR. The sample contains roughly 25,000 clones, approximately 24% of which appear only once. Sequencing used blood. This sequence was found in a male donor with papillary thyroid cancer or a benign thyroid nodule (not recorded which). Some clones in this sample may be carry-over from other donors' samples. The chain employs TRBV20-1 and TRBJ1-5; D is possibly TRBD1 (5 bases). CDR3 coding DNA: TGCAGTGCTAGTTTGGGGGATCAGCCCCAGCATTTT. Amino acid sequence: CSASLGDQPQHF.